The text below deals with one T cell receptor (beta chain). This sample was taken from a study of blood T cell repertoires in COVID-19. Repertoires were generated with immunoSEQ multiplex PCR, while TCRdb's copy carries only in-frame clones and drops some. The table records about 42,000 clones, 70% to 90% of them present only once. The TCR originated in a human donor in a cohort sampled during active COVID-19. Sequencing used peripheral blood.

The DNA for the CDR3 is TGTGCCAGTAGTGGCAGGGCCGCCTCGGGTGGCTACACCTTC. Translating gives CASSGRAASGGYTF. The chain is built from TRBV19 and TRBJ1-2; D is perhaps TRBD1 (5 bases). The V gene's germline CDR1 is LNHDA and CDR2 SQIVND (reference sequence). Trimming stripped 5 bases from V and 7 bases from J, with 17 bases between. CDR3 length: 14 residues.